Described below is a single T cell receptor beta chain sequence and its context. What it binds is unknown. The record originates from a study of cytomegalovirus exposure and HLA in healthy donors. Study outcomes and limitations: Most of the CMV-associated TCR beta chains (in a later analysis) appeared to be HLA-restricted. The study listed 164 cytomegalovirus-associated TCR beta chains. Near-uniform donor sequencing depth was presumed by presence/absence analyses. Some highly shared sequence variants likely arose as a pipeline artifact.

PCR involved 60 Vbeta and 13 Jbeta primers. Sequencing was performed with immunoSEQ multiplex PCR; in TCRdb, only in-frame clones are kept and a portion is missing. This table has 95,000 to 150,000 clones, about 76% appearing once. The CDR3 contains 12 residues. The germline V and J ends were trimmed by 0 bases and 10 bases, with 7 bases remaining between them. Per the germline V gene, CDR1 is LNHDA and CDR2 is SQIVND (reference sequence). The sample was PBMCs. The genes are TRBV19 and TRBJ2-1, with D possibly matching TRBD2 (5 bases). The TCR was taken from a man in his 60s in good health and CMV-seropositive. CDR3 in DNA: TGTGCCAGTAGTATAGATGGACTCGAGCAGTTCTTC. Its protein is CASSIDGLEQFF. The variable domain in full, with the rest retrieved from reference TRBV19 and TRBJ2-1, is DGGITQSPKYLFRKEGQNVTLSCEQNLNHDAMYWYRQDPGQGLRLIYYSQIVNDFQKGDIAEGYSVSREKKESFPLTVTSAQKNPTAFYLCASSIDGLEQFFGPGTRLTVL.